The 18 T cell receptor beta chains reported below all come from one sample, sequenced in a study of T cell repertoires in cytomegalovirus infection. TCRdb processed the reads anew with MiXCR; each CDR3 protein has one entry. The sample gives hundreds of thousands of distinct CDR3 sequences, about 39% of which show up once; around 45% is in the top ten. Their cognate antigens are unknown. Sequencing was performed on cultured PBMCs, taken from culture after CMV antigen stimulation. These receptors originate from a human donor in good health (CMV status not recorded). Some clones in this sample may be carry-over from other donors' samples.

The gene calls are TRBV10-3 and TRBJ2-5; 8 bases line up with TRBD1. Germline V gives CDR1 ENHRY, CDR2 SYGVKD. This CDR3 is 15 amino acids long. J gave up 2 bases and V 2 bases, and 4 bases lay outside the gene matches. The CDR3 sequence: CAISEPGQVQETQYF. As DNA, the CDR3 is TGTGCCATCAGTGAGCCGGGACAGGTACAAGAGACCCAGTACTTC.

The chain couples TRBV7-4 to TRBJ2-7, with 10 bases aligning to TRBD2. There are 16 residues in the CDR3. J gave up 2 bases and V 7 bases, and 11 bases lay outside the gene matches. The germline CDR1 and CDR2 sequences are SGHVT and SQSDAQ. Written as DNA, the CDR3 is TGTGCCAGCACCAATTGGCGGACTAGCGGTACCTACGAGCAGTACTTC. Amino acid sequence: CASTNWRTSGTYEQYF.

This clonotype was detected a few times. V is TRBV10-3 and J is TRBJ2-1; D remains unclear. The CDR3 is 12 amino acids. V dropped 7 bases and J dropped 4 bases, with 8 bases sitting between them. The germline CDR1 and CDR2 sequences are ENHRY and SYGVKD. CDR3 region: CAINPGYNEQFF. Written as DNA, the CDR3 is TGTGCCATCAATCCCGGATACAATGAGCAGTTCTTC.

The rearrangement uses TRBV6-6 and TRBJ1-2; the match to TRBD1 covers 7 bases. The germline CDR1 and CDR2 sequences are MNHNY and SVGAGI (reference sequence). The CDR3 spans 13 residues. The V and J ends lost 6 bases and 8 bases, in that order; junction bases with no gene match: 9. The CDR3 sequence is CASSQRGLGGYTF. CDR3 DNA: TGTGCCAGCAGCCAGAGGGGGCTCGGAGGCTACACCTTC.

Concerning this clonotype: The missing conserved phenylalanine or tryptophan at the end of this CDR3 makes a read error likely. This chain joins TRBV7-9 and TRBJ2-7, with 14 bases aligning to TRBD2. Germline V lookup: CDR1 SEHNR, CDR2 FQNEAQ (reference sequence). V lost 5 bases and J lost 3; bases outside the gene matches: 12. The CDR3 sequence is 18 residues long. The CDR3 region is CASSNGLAGGLDYYEQYL. CDR3 bases: TGTGCCAGCAGCAATGGACTAGCGGGGGGCTTAGACTACTACGAGCAGTACTTA.

CDR3 DNA: TGTGCCAGCAGCTTAGGGACAGGTGGAGGCGGGGAGCTGTTTTTT. Amino acids: CASSLGTGGGGELFF. This sequence joins TRBV5-5 and TRBJ2-2; 8 bases align to TRBD1. CDR1 SGHKS and CDR2 YYEKEE come from the germline V gene (reference sequence). Trimming cost V 2 bases and J 7 bases; bases outside gene matches: 7. This CDR3 spans 15 amino acids.

The V call is TRBV12-3 or TRBV12-4, the J call TRBJ2-5; D is unclear. The CDR3 is 15 residues long. Between the trimmed V and J ends, which lost 2 bases and 2 bases, there was a span of 12 bases. The CDR3 DNA reads as TGTGCCAGCAGTTTATTGGTCGGAGTACAAGAGACCCAGTACTTC. It encodes CASSLLVGVQETQYF.

J is TRBJ2-7 and V is TRBV7-8; 9 bases align to TRBD1. This CDR3 contains 13 residues. The ends lost 4 bases at V and 6 bases at J; junction bases unmatched: 4. Germline V CDR1 and CDR2: SGHVS, FQNEAQ. CDR3 bases: TGTGCCAGCAGCTCTGACAGGGGGGGCGAGCAGTACTTC. This sequence encodes CASSSDRGGEQYF.

The V call is TRBV12-3 or TRBV12-4, the J call TRBJ1-1; no reliable D call. V shed 0 bases and J shed 7 bases, with 6 bases lying between them. This CDR3 region has 12 residues. The chain's CDR3 is CASSLALGEAFF. The CDR3 coding sequence is TGTGCCAGCAGTTTAGCGCTCGGTGAAGCTTTCTTT.

J is TRBJ2-1 and V is TRBV20-1, with D unresolved. The germline CDR1 and CDR2 sequences are DFQATT and SNEGSKA (reference sequence). The V end lost 4 bases, the J end lost 9 bases, and 10 bases lay between the germline ends. CDR3 length: 11 amino acids. In DNA form, the CDR3 reads TGCAGTGCTAACTCTAGAGTTGAGCAGTTCTTC. It yields the protein CSANSRVEQFF.

This chain connects TRBV4-1 to TRBJ2-1; 8 bases align to TRBD2. V lost 0 bases and J lost 9; bases outside the gene matches: 10. Germline V gene lookup returns CDR1 MGHRA and CDR2 YSYEKL. CDR3 length: 16 residues. CDR3 residues: CASSQESGSFPSEQFF. CDR3 nucleotides: TGCGCCAGCAGCCAAGAGAGCGGGAGTTTTCCAAGTGAGCAGTTCTTC.

This clonotype was counted between two and nine times. The V call is TRBV6-1, the J call TRBJ2-7; a weak D match, TRBD1 (6 bases). V gave up 2 bases and J gave up 2 bases, with 13 bases separating them. Germline CDR1 and CDR2: MNHNS and SASEGT. The CDR3 totals 15 residues. CDR3 DNA: TGTGCCAGCAGTGAACGGCCAGGGGTGACCTACGAGCAGTACTTC. This translates into CASSERPGVTYEQYF.

The V and J genes are TRBV5-6 and TRBJ2-1, with 11 nucleotides matching TRBD2. V was clipped by 4 bases and J by 5 bases; unmatched bases: 5. The germline CDR1 and CDR2 sequences are SGHDT and YYEEEE. The CDR3 is made up of 15 amino acids. DNA for the CDR3: TGTGCCAGCAGCCTACTAGCGGGAGCACACAATGAGCAGTTCTTC. Translation: CASSLLAGAHNEQFF.

The V gene is TRBV19, the J gene TRBJ1-5; D not resolved. Germline lookup yields CDR1 LNHDA and CDR2 SQIVND (reference sequence). The length of the CDR3 is 10 residues. Trimming cost V 11 bases and J 7 bases, with 9 bases left between them. CDR3 coding DNA: TGTGCCGCGGGCTGGCAGCCCCAGCATTTT. Translating gives CAAGWQPQHF.

The gene calls are TRBV4-1 and TRBJ1-3; perhaps TRBD1 as D (6 bases). With 1 base removed from V and 3 bases from J, the gap between germline ends came to 16 bases. CDR3 size: 17 residues. In germline, CDR1 is MGHRA, CDR2 YSYEKL. The CDR3 region is CASSQGIAGQRGNTIYF. For the CDR3, the DNA is TGCGCCAGCAGCCAAGGTATAGCAGGACAGCGTGGAAACACCATATATTTT.

This sequence joins TRBV6-6 and TRBJ1-2; 8 bases fit TRBD1. The V and J ends lost 0 bases and 6 bases, in that order; junction bases with no gene match: 6. The CDR3 loop spans 15 amino acids. In germline, CDR1 is MNHNY, CDR2 SVGAGI (reference sequence). The CDR3 DNA sequence: TGTGCCAGCAGTTACTCCACAGGGGGTCGGGATGGCTACACCTTC. It is translated as CASSYSTGGRDGYTF.

The chain joins TRBV9 to TRBJ1-6, with 10 nucleotides matching TRBD1. Germline trimming cut 0 bases from V and 6 bases from J; bases unmatched to any gene: 3. Germline V gene sequence: CDR1 SGDLS, CDR2 YYNGEE. CDR3 length: 16 residues. CDR3 nucleotide sequence: TGTGCCAGCAGCGTAGGCGGGACAGGGGTTAATTCACCCCTCCACTTT. It specifies CASSVGGTGVNSPLHF.

This clonotype was recorded once. The rearrangement links TRBV11-2 to TRBJ2-1; unclear D gene. V lost 6 bases and J lost 4, with 13 bases in between. The CDR3 is made up of 14 amino acids. Germline V gene data show CDR1 as SGHAT and CDR2 as FQNNGV. The CDR3: CASSRSGPYNEQFF. CDR3 bases: TGTGCCAGCAGTCGGTCCGGTCCTTACAATGAGCAGTTCTTC.